Listed below are T cell receptor beta chains from one sample, sequenced in a study of long-term antiretroviral therapy in people with HIV. Repertoires were generated with immunoSEQ multiplex PCR, while TCRdb's copy carries only in-frame clones and drops some. Among roughly 20,000 clones listed, 70% to 90% were seen once. The sequencing here drew on unsorted PBMCs, taken 2.3 years after starting antiretroviral therapy. The source is a man aged 55-75 years with HIV. Both conserved end residues are part of each CDR3. Each record gives: V gene, J gene, D gene, clone size, CDR3 protein, CDR3 DNA. The D gene is left open where the match is weak. For some rows the clone size is stated as once, few or many, or as a class when expanded; others skip it.

v_gene: TRBV18; j_gene: TRBJ2-7; d_gene: TRBD1; abundance: -; CDR3aa: CASSSGQGRFYEQYF; CDR3nt: TGTGCCAGCTCATCAGGACAGGGGAGGTTCTACGAGCAGTACTTC
v_gene: TRBV5-1; j_gene: TRBJ2-3; d_gene: -; abundance: once; CDR3aa: CASSLGALRADTQYF; CDR3nt: TGCGCCAGCAGCCTCGGGGCCTTAAGGGCAGATACGCAGTATTTT
v_gene: TRBV9; j_gene: TRBJ2-5; d_gene: -; abundance: -; CDR3aa: CASSEHRAQETQYF; CDR3nt: TGTGCCAGCAGCGAACACAGGGCTCAAGAGACCCAGTACTTC
v_gene: TRBV9; j_gene: TRBJ1-5; d_gene: -; abundance: -; CDR3aa: CASSSSGTPGQPQHF; CDR3nt: TGTGCCAGCAGCTCATCCGGGACACCGGGGCAGCCCCAGCATTTT
v_gene: TRBV7-7; j_gene: TRBJ2-1; d_gene: TRBD2; abundance: -; CDR3aa: CASSPGLVNEQFF; CDR3nt: TGTGCCAGCAGCCCGGGACTAGTCAATGAGCAGTTCTTC
v_gene: TRBV2; j_gene: TRBJ1-5; d_gene: -; abundance: -; CDR3aa: CASTPERVDQPQHF; CDR3nt: TGTGCCAGCACTCCTGAACGGGTGGATCAGCCCCAGCATTTT
v_gene: TRBV9; j_gene: TRBJ1-3; d_gene: -; abundance: -; CDR3aa: CASSVGQLSSGNTIYF; CDR3nt: TGTGCCAGCAGCGTAGGGCAGTTAAGCTCTGGAAACACCATATATTTT
v_gene: TRBV29-1; j_gene: TRBJ2-3; d_gene: -; abundance: -; CDR3aa: CSVEKQGTDTQYF; CDR3nt: TGCAGCGTTGAAAAGCAGGGCACAGATACGCAGTATTTT
v_gene: TRBV5-4; j_gene: TRBJ2-7; d_gene: TRBD1; abundance: -; CDR3aa: CASSPGQEPSEQYF; CDR3nt: TGTGCCAGCAGCCCGGGACAGGAGCCGTCGGAGCAGTACTTC
v_gene: TRBV11-2; j_gene: TRBJ1-2; d_gene: -; abundance: -; CDR3aa: CASSSPQGTGASYGYTF; CDR3nt: TGTGCCAGCAGCTCCCCTCAAGGGACGGGCGCCTCCTATGGCTACACCTTC
v_gene: TRBV5-1; j_gene: TRBJ1-5; d_gene: TRBD1; abundance: -; CDR3aa: CASSPDRGGQPQHF; CDR3nt: TGCGCCAGCAGCCCCGACAGGGGAGGGCAGCCCCAGCATTTT
v_gene: TRBV11-1; j_gene: TRBJ1-2; d_gene: -; abundance: -; CDR3aa: CASSQGRSYGYTF; CDR3nt: TGTGCCAGCAGCCAAGGACGGTCCTATGGCTACACCTTC
v_gene: TRBV7-3; j_gene: TRBJ2-1; d_gene: -; abundance: -; CDR3aa: CASSLRGYSYNEQFF; CDR3nt: TGTGCCAGCAGCTTAAGGGGTTACTCCTACAATGAGCAGTTCTTC
v_gene: TRBV5-6; j_gene: TRBJ2-1; d_gene: TRBD2; abundance: -; CDR3aa: CASSFFLAGGNEQFF; CDR3nt: TGTGCCAGCAGCTTTTTCCTAGCGGGGGGCAATGAGCAGTTCTTC
v_gene: TRBV6-1; j_gene: TRBJ2-1; d_gene: -; abundance: -; CDR3aa: CASSEAYYNEQFF; CDR3nt: TGTGCCAGCAGTGAAGCGTACTACAATGAGCAGTTCTTC
v_gene: TRBV7-3; j_gene: TRBJ1-3; d_gene: -; abundance: -; CDR3aa: CASSLGLAISGNTIYF; CDR3nt: TGTGCCAGCAGCTTGGGCCTCGCCATTTCTGGAAACACCATATATTTT
v_gene: TRBV9; j_gene: TRBJ1-3; d_gene: -; abundance: -; CDR3aa: CASSPTVGGSGNTIYF; CDR3nt: TGTGCCAGCAGCCCCACCGTCGGGGGGTCCGGAAACACCATATATTTT
v_gene: TRBV9; j_gene: TRBJ2-7; d_gene: TRBD2; abundance: -; CDR3aa: CASSVSGSPDYEQYF; CDR3nt: TGTGCCAGCAGCGTCAGCGGGAGCCCCGACTACGAGCAGTACTTC
v_gene: TRBV23-1; j_gene: TRBJ2-7; d_gene: -; abundance: few; CDR3aa: CASSQQLNETGVGRQYF; CDR3nt: TGCGCCAGCAGTCAACAGTTAAATGAGACGGGAGTTGGGCGGCAGTACTTC
v_gene: TRBV27; j_gene: TRBJ2-7; d_gene: TRBD2; abundance: -; CDR3aa: CASGSGRLAGYEQYF; CDR3nt: TGTGCCAGCGGATCTGGCAGGCTAGCGGGTTACGAGCAGTACTTC
v_gene: TRBV4-2; j_gene: TRBJ2-7; d_gene: -; abundance: once; CDR3aa: CASSQEWGTSYEQYF; CDR3nt: TGTGCCAGCAGCCAAGAATGGGGAACCTCCTACGAGCAGTACTTC
v_gene: TRBV7-2; j_gene: TRBJ2-1; d_gene: -; abundance: -; CDR3aa: CASSSSSYNEQFF; CDR3nt: TGTGCCAGCAGTTCAAGCTCCTACAATGAGCAGTTCTTC
v_gene: TRBV27; j_gene: TRBJ2-1; d_gene: -; abundance: -; CDR3aa: CASSLRAGEQFF; CDR3nt: TGTGCCAGCAGTTTACGGGCGGGGGAGCAGTTCTTC
v_gene: TRBV15; j_gene: TRBJ2-5; d_gene: TRBD1; abundance: -; CDR3aa: CATSTGTGLRETQYF; CDR3nt: TGTGCCACCAGTACAGGGACAGGGCTGAGGGAGACCCAGTACTTC
v_gene: TRBV5-5; j_gene: TRBJ1-2; d_gene: -; abundance: -; CDR3aa: CASSLDGDVTNYGYTF; CDR3nt: TGTGCCAGCAGCTTGGATGGGGACGTCACTAACTATGGCTACACCTTC
v_gene: TRBV5-4; j_gene: TRBJ2-5; d_gene: -; abundance: -; CDR3aa: CASSRSGSKETQYF; CDR3nt: TGTGCCAGCAGCCGGAGTGGCTCAAAAGAGACCCAGTACTTC
v_gene: TRBV7-2; j_gene: TRBJ2-7; d_gene: -; abundance: -; CDR3aa: CASSLGFGVRREQYF; CDR3nt: TGTGCCAGCAGCTTAGGATTTGGGGTGAGGCGCGAGCAGTACTTC
v_gene: TRBV4-1; j_gene: TRBJ1-6; d_gene: -; abundance: -; CDR3aa: CASSQDRPQALLDSPLHF; CDR3nt: TGCGCCAGCAGCCAAGATCGACCACAGGCCTTGTTGGACTCACCCCTCCACTTT
v_gene: TRBV7-8; j_gene: TRBJ2-7; d_gene: -; abundance: -; CDR3aa: CASSPWDPYEQYF; CDR3nt: TGTGCCAGCAGCCCGTGGGACCCTTACGAGCAGTACTTC
v_gene: TRBV9; j_gene: TRBJ2-3; d_gene: -; abundance: -; CDR3aa: CASSAHLGADTQYF; CDR3nt: TGTGCCAGCAGCGCCCACCTGGGAGCAGATACGCAGTATTTT
v_gene: TRBV7-2; j_gene: TRBJ2-1; d_gene: -; abundance: -; CDR3aa: CASSLGFYVGDEQFF; CDR3nt: TGTGCCAGCAGCTTAGGATTTTACGTTGGGGATGAGCAGTTCTTC
v_gene: TRBV6-1; j_gene: TRBJ1-1; d_gene: -; abundance: -; CDR3aa: CASSLPAGTEAFF; CDR3nt: TGTGCCAGCAGCCTCCCTGCCGGCACTGAAGCTTTCTTT
v_gene: TRBV30; j_gene: TRBJ1-4; d_gene: -; abundance: -; CDR3aa: CAWSVPPSTNEKLFF; CDR3nt: TGTGCCTGGAGTGTACCCCCCTCCACTAATGAAAAACTGTTTTTT
v_gene: TRBV30; j_gene: TRBJ2-5; d_gene: -; abundance: -; CDR3aa: CAWSVGQDLYQETQYF; CDR3nt: TGTGCCTGGAGTGTTGGGCAGGATCTCTACCAAGAGACCCAGTACTTC
v_gene: TRBV15; j_gene: TRBJ1-2; d_gene: TRBD1; abundance: once; CDR3aa: CATSSGQAANYGYTF; CDR3nt: TGTGCCACCAGCTCTGGACAGGCAGCTAACTATGGCTACACCTTC